This T cell receptor beta chain was profiled in a study of blood T cell repertoires in COVID-19. At least ten counts were recorded for this clone. Trimming left V 2 bases short and J 0 bases short, with 9 bases between. Germline CDR1 is SGDLS and CDR2 is YYNGEE. The CDR3 has 16 amino acids. TCRdb's copy holds only in-frame clones and misses some; the assay was immunoSEQ multiplex PCR. The table shows fewer than 250,000 clones, with around 88% occurring only once. The clonotype was recovered from a woman aged 45 to 65 with acute or convalescent COVID-19. The sample comprised peripheral blood. The rearrangement joins TRBV9 to TRBJ1-6; D may be TRBD1 (6 bases). DNA for the CDR3: TGTGCCAGCAGCGTCCACAGGGACTCCTATAATTCACCCCTCCACTTT. It specifies CASSVHRDSYNSPLHF. Based on the CDR3 plus reference TRBV9 and TRBJ1-6, the full variable domain is DSGVTQTPKHLITATGQRVTLRCSPRSGDLSVYWYQQSLDQGLQFLIQYYNGEERAKGNILERFSAQQFPDLHSELNLSSLELGDSALYFCASSVHRDSYNSPLHFGNGTRLTVT.